The sequence of this TCR beta chain was determined in a study of control samples from healthy donors and cancer patients. Repertoires were generated with immunoSEQ multiplex PCR, while TCRdb's copy carries only in-frame clones and drops some. The repertoire holds more than 35,000 clones, with around 83% as singletons. What was sequenced was PBMCs. This clonotype was sampled from a woman aged 55 to 70 with lung cancer.

The CDR3 region is CASSPNPSYEQYF. In DNA form, the CDR3 reads TGTGCCAGCAGCCCAAATCCATCCTACGAGCAGTACTTC. The gene calls are TRBV6-4 and TRBJ2-7; D gene ambiguous. CDR3 length equals 13 residues. Germline CDR1 and CDR2: MRHNA and SNTAGT. The V and J ends lost 6 bases and 1 base respectively, with 10 bases between them.